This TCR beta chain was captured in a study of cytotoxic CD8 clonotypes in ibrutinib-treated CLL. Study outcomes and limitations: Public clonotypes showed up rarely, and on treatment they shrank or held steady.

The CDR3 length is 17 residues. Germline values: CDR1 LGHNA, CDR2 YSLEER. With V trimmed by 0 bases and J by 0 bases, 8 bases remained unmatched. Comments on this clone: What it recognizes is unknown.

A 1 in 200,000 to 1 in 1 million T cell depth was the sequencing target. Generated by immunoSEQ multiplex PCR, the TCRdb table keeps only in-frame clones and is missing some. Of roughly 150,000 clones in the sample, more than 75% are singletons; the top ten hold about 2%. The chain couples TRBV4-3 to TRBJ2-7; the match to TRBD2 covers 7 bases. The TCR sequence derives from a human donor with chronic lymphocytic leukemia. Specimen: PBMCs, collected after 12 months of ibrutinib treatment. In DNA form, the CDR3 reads TGCGCCAGCAGCCAAGACGGCGGGGGATTAAGCTCCTACGAGCAGTACTTC. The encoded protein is CASSQDGGGLSSYEQYF.